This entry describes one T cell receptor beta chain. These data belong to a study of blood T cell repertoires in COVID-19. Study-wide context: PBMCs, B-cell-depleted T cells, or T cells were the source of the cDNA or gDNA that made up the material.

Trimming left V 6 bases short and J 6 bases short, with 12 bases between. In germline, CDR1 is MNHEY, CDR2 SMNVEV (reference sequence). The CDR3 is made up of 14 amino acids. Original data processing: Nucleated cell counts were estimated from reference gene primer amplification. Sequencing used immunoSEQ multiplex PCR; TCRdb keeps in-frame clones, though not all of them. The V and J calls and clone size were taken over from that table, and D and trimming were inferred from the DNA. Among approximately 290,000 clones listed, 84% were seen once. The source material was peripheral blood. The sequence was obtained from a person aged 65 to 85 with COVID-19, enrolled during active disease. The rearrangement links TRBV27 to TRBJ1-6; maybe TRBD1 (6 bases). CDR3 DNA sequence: TGTGCCAGCAGCCTCGGACAGATTAATTCACCCCTCCACTTT. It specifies CASSLGQINSPLHF.